This TCR beta chain originates from a study of blood T cell repertoires in COVID-19. Self-reported history from a screening survey and questionnaire set each donor's cohort. Only in-frame clones appear in the TCRdb table, and some are missing; sequencing was by immunoSEQ multiplex PCR. Among some 140,000 clones listed, around 86% were seen once. Germline V gives CDR1 SQVTM, CDR2 ANQGSEA. The CDR3 covers 13 residues. V shed 7 bases and J shed 2 bases, with 12 bases lying between them. The TCR was taken from a man aged 25 to 40 who had recovered from COVID-19. The sequenced sample was PBMCs or T cells enriched from blood (not recorded which). The chain carries TRBV29-1 and TRBJ2-1; D is perhaps TRBD2 (5 bases). The DNA for the CDR3 is TGCAGCGCCGAGGGTGGGGCCTACAATGAGCAGTTCTTC. Translated, it gives CSAEGGAYNEQFF.